Below, 10 T cell receptor beta chains from the same sample are listed, as sequenced in a study of blood T cell repertoires in COVID-19. The data were produced by immunoSEQ multiplex PCR, yet TCRdb's version contains in-frame clones alone and is incomplete. The sample has around 130,000 clones, 75% to 90% seen once. Sequenced sample: peripheral blood. The receptors come from a man in his forties or fifties with acute or convalescent COVID-19.

This clone was seen a few times. The rearrangement links TRBV7-3 to TRBJ1-1; 7 nucleotides align to TRBD1. The germline CDR1 and CDR2 sequences are SGHTA and FQGTGA. The CDR3 sequence is 13 residues long. The V gene end was trimmed by 0 bases and the J gene end by 9 bases; junction bases not matched to a gene: 4. CDR3 nucleotide sequence: TGTGCCAGCAGCTTAACGCGGGACAGAAAAGCTTTCTTT. This encodes CASSLTRDRKAFF.

The chain has TRBV20-1 and TRBJ2-2; D uncertain. The CDR3 totals 11 residues. The germline V and J ends were trimmed by 5 bases and 7 bases, with 8 bases remaining between them. CDR1 DFQATT and CDR2 SNEGSKA come from the germline V gene (reference sequence). DNA for the CDR3: TGCAGTGCTCCTAGTAACGGGGAGCTGTTTTTT. The encoded protein is CSAPSNGELFF.

This clone showed up just a few times. The chain couples TRBV19 to TRBJ2-2; D call uncertain. Trimming pared 8 bases from V and 4 bases from J, leaving 11 bases between. Germline V gives CDR1 LNHDA, CDR2 SQIVND (reference sequence). This CDR3 region has 13 residues. DNA for the CDR3: TGTGCCAGTCACTACTTAGTCACCGGGGAGCTGTTTTTT. Translation gives CASHYLVTGELFF.

The CDR3 spells CASRVQGNSPLHF. The CDR3 DNA follows: TGTGCCAGTAGAGTCCAGGGCAACTCACCCCTCCACTTT. The V call is TRBV19, the J call TRBJ1-6; D perhaps matches TRBD1 (5 bases). Deletions cut 6 bases from V and 10 bases from J, with 13 bases between. CDR1 LNHDA and CDR2 SQIVND come from the germline V gene (reference sequence). CDR3 size: 13 residues.

Note on this clone: The same CDR3 arises from other DNA sequences in this sample as well. V is TRBV30 and J is TRBJ2-1; 12 nucleotides agree with TRBD2. CDR3 size: 14 residues. Trimming cost V 5 bases and J 9 bases; bases outside gene matches: 8. Germline V gene sequence: CDR1 GTSNPN, CDR2 SVGIG (reference sequence). CDR3 in amino acids: CAWVTSGGLSEQFF. The CDR3 DNA follows: TGTGCCTGGGTTACTAGCGGGGGGCTGTCTGAGCAGTTCTTC.

The chain is built from TRBV7-9 and TRBJ1-5; D ambiguous. CDR3 length: 17 residues. V gave up 0 bases and J gave up 0 bases, with 12 bases separating them. From germline, CDR1 is SEHNR and CDR2 FQNEAQ (reference sequence). The CDR3 nucleotides are TGTGCCAGCAGCTTAGCGAGTAGTAAATATAGCAATCAGCCCCAGCATTTT. As protein: CASSLASSKYSNQPQHF. Filled out from reference TRBV7-9 and TRBJ1-5, the complete variable domain reads DTGVSQNPRHKITKRGQNVTFRCDPISEHNRLYWYRQTLGQGPEFLTYFQNEAQLEKSRLLSDRFSAERPKGSFSTLEIQRTEQGDSAMYLCASSLASSKYSNQPQHFGDGTRLSIL.

The rearrangement links TRBV19 to TRBJ2-1, with TRBD2 as a possible D gene (5 bases). V dropped 7 bases and J dropped 0 bases, with 13 bases sitting between them. Germline-derived CDR1 and CDR2 are LNHDA and SQIVND (reference sequence). The CDR3 runs 15 residues. CDR3 region: CASTPRLASYNEQFF. The CDR3 DNA is TGTGCCAGTACCCCTCGTCTAGCCTCCTACAATGAGCAGTTCTTC.

The rearrangement joins TRBV27 to TRBJ2-7; D is undetermined. V lost 3 bases and J 2 bases, leaving 8 bases between the germline ends. Germline assignment: CDR1 MNHEY and CDR2 SMNVEV (reference sequence). The CDR3 has 13 residues. DNA of the CDR3: TGTGCCAGCAGTTTTGGCTCAGCCTACGAGCAGTACTTC. The encoded protein is CASSFGSAYEQYF.

The rearrangement links TRBV6-5 to TRBJ1-5; D is possibly TRBD1 (5 bases). Germline CDR1 MNHEY, CDR2 SVGAGI. The CDR3 spans 16 residues. With 2 bases removed from V and 0 bases from J, the gap between germline ends came to 11 bases. The CDR3 protein is CASSYRQFYSNQPQHF. The DNA for the CDR3 is TGTGCCAGCAGTTACCGACAGTTTTATAGCAATCAGCCCCAGCATTTT.

The rearrangement joins TRBV5-1 to TRBJ2-3; D unresolved. In germline, CDR1 is SGHRS, CDR2 YFSETQ. The CDR3 extends over 14 amino acids. Trimming shortened V by 5 bases and J by 0 bases, and 10 bases separated the two germline ends. The CDR3 loop reads CASRREASTDTQYF. The CDR3 DNA reads as TGCGCCAGCAGACGCGAGGCTAGCACAGATACGCAGTATTTT.